Listed below are T cell receptor beta chains from one sample, sequenced in a study of cytomegalovirus exposure and HLA in healthy donors. TCRdb's copy holds only in-frame clones and misses some; the assay was immunoSEQ multiplex PCR. The data show around 160,000 clones, around 84% seen once. Sequencing input: PBMCs. The receptors were gathered from a man between 35 and 55 years old in good health and CMV-seropositive. Both conserved end residues are part of each CDR3. A D gene is named only where the DNA matches it firmly. Not every row has a clone size; where given, it reads once, few, many or a size class.

13,NA,TRBJ2-5,NA,TRBV7-9,TGTGCCAGCAGCCAAACAGGGCTGGGGACCCAGTACTTC,CASSQTGLGTQYF
17,TRBD1,TRBJ1-1,NA,TRBV19,TGTGCCAGTAGTATTCGTGGGGCAGGGGGTAGGGACACTGAAGCTTTCTTT,CASSIRGAGGRDTEAFF
13,NA,TRBJ2-3,NA,TRBV21-1,TGTGCCAGCAGCAAAAAGGGGACAGATACGCAGTATTTT,CASSKKGTDTQYF
16,TRBD2,TRBJ2-3,NA,TRBV6-5,TGTGCCAGCAGTTACCGGCTAGCGGGAGGGGTGGATACGCAGTATTTT,CASSYRLAGGVDTQYF
17,TRBD1,TRBJ1-4,NA,TRBV7-7,TGTGCCAGCAGCCGCGCCCTGGGGACAGGGACTAATGAAAAACTGTTTTTT,CASSRALGTGTNEKLFF
18,NA,TRBJ2-3,NA,TRBV5-1,TGCGCCAGCAGCTGGGGGACACGTTTGAGGGCGTTTACAGATACGCAGTATTTT,CASSWGTRLRAFTDTQYF
16,NA,TRBJ2-1,NA,TRBV19,TGTGCCAGTAGTAGTCCTTTACGCCTTCCTCAGGATGAGCAGTTCTTC,CASSSPLRLPQDEQFF
12,NA,TRBJ2-7,once,TRBV7-2,TGTGCCAGCAGCTCGACTGGCAACGAGCAGTACTTC,CASSSTGNEQYF
15,NA,TRBJ2-7,NA,TRBV27,TGTGCCAGCAGAGGAACCGGGACACACACCCTCGAGCAGTACTTC,CASRGTGTHTLEQYF
16,NA,TRBJ2-3,NA,TRBV28,TGTGCCAGCAGTGACCCAGCGCGGACTAGCACAGATACGCAGTATTTT,CASSDPARTSTDTQYF
15,TRBD1,TRBJ1-4,NA,TRBV30,TGTGCCTGGAGTGTAATCCAGGGGGCGGGAGAAAAACTGTTTTTT,CAWSVIQGAGEKLFF
16,NA,TRBJ1-1,few,TRBV5-4,TGTGCCAGCAGCTGGGGGGGCGGAGGCGGGGTCGCTGAAGCTTTCTTT,CASSWGGGGGVAEAFF
17,NA,TRBJ1-2,NA,TRBV7-2,TGTGCCAGCTCCGCTAACGAAATTAGACAGGTGCTACGTGGCTACACCTTC,CASSANEIRQVLRGYTF
13,TRBD1,TRBJ2-1,NA,TRBV10-2,TGCGCCAGCAAGGAACAGGGGGACGGTGAGCAGTTCTTC,CASKEQGDGEQFF
15,TRBD1,TRBJ1-5,NA,TRBV18,TGTGCCAGCTCACCAGGACAGGGGAGCAATCAGCCCCAGCATTTT,CASSPGQGSNQPQHF
15,TRBD1,TRBJ1-4,NA,TRBV27,TGTGCCAGCAGAAATGACAGGGGGCTAGGCGAAAAACTGTTTTTT,CASRNDRGLGEKLFF
14,TRBD1,TRBJ1-5,NA,TRBV2,TGTGCCAGCGGTCGGGACAGGGTGGATCAGCCCCAGCATTTT,CASGRDRVDQPQHF
11,NA,TRBJ1-1,NA,TRBV6-5,TGTGCCAGCACCGCAGGATACGAAGCTTTCTTT,CASTAGYEAFF
13,TRBD2,TRBJ2-7,NA,TRBV6-6,TGTGCCAGCAGTTACACTAGCGGCTACGAGCAGTACTTC,CASSYTSGYEQYF
16,TRBD2,TRBJ2-5,NA,TRBV10-3,TGTGCCATCAGCTCGGGACTAGCGGGAGGGCGAGAGACCCAGTACTTC,CAISSGLAGGRETQYF
12,NA,TRBJ2-5,NA,TRBV7-6,TGTGCCAGCAGCTTATCCGGGGAGACCCAGTACTTC,CASSLSGETQYF
12,TRBD1,TRBJ2-7,NA,TRBV10-3,TGTGCCATCAGTGGGGACAGGGACGAGCAGTACTTC,CAISGDRDEQYF
15,TRBD2,TRBJ2-1,once,TRBV28,TGTGCCAGCAGCTCTAGCGGGGTCTCCTACAATGAGCAGTTCTTC,CASSSSGVSYNEQFF
15,NA,TRBJ2-5,NA,TRBV28,TGTGCCAGCAGTTTAACGGGGGGCGGCCAAGAGACCCAGTACTTC,CASSLTGGGQETQYF
11,NA,TRBJ2-7,few,TRBV30,TGTGCCTGGAGTGTTCGGTACGAGCAGTACTTC,CAWSVRYEQYF
19,TRBD1,TRBJ1-5,few,TRBV5-8,TGTGCCAGCAGCTTAATCCGGGACAGGGGCGATTTTAGCAATCAGCCCCAGCATTTT,CASSLIRDRGDFSNQPQHF
14,NA,TRBJ2-3,NA,TRBV5-1,TGCGCCAGCAGCTTGGGCACCTACACAGATACGCAGTATTTT,CASSLGTYTDTQYF
13,NA,TRBJ1-4,few,TRBV30,TGTGCCTGGAGTGGTATGGGAGAGGAAAAACTGTTTTTT,CAWSGMGEEKLFF
15,TRBD2,TRBJ2-7,few,TRBV6-5,TGTGCCAGCAGTTACGGAGCGGGAGTGTCCTACGAGCAGTACTTC,CASSYGAGVSYEQYF
14,TRBD1,TRBJ2-1,NA,TRBV29-1,TGCAGCGTTGAGGGACAGAGCTCCTACAATGAGCAGTTCTTC,CSVEGQSSYNEQFF
14,NA,TRBJ2-2,once,TRBV7-2,TGTGCCAGCAGCTTTAATAGCAGAGCCGGGGAGCTGTTTTTT,CASSFNSRAGELFF
15,TRBD2,TRBJ2-1,NA,TRBV15,TGTGCCACCAGCAGGAGGGGACTAGCGGGAGTTGAGCAGTTCTTC,CATSRRGLAGVEQFF
15,TRBD1,TRBJ2-1,NA,TRBV11-3,TGTGCCAGCAGCTTCGAGGGACAGGGGTACAATGAGCAGTTCTTC,CASSFEGQGYNEQFF
14,TRBD1,TRBJ2-7,few,TRBV19,TGTGCCAGTAGACGGACAGGGGAGACCTACGAGCAGTACTTC,CASRRTGETYEQYF
17,TRBD2,TRBJ2-1,NA,TRBV9,TGTGCCAGCAGCTCCTTACGTCTAGCGGGAGAAACCGGTGAGCAGTTCTTC,CASSSLRLAGETGEQFF
15,TRBD1,TRBJ2-7,NA,TRBV5-4,TGTGCCAGCAGCTTGGGGGACAGGGCCCCCTACGAGCAGTACTTC,CASSLGDRAPYEQYF
16,TRBD2,TRBJ2-1,NA,TRBV10-1,TGCGCCAGCAGTGATCCCGGGACTAGCGGCCTCAATGAGCAGTTCTTC,CASSDPGTSGLNEQFF
18,TRBD2,TRBJ2-7,NA,TRBV7-6,TGTGCCAGCAGCTTAGGACTAGCGGGAGCATTGGGTAACGACGAGCAGTACTTC,CASSLGLAGALGNDEQYF
15,NA,TRBJ2-6,NA,TRBV6-5,TGTGCCAGCAGAAACAGGCGCTCTGGGGCCAACGTCCTGACTTTC,CASRNRRSGANVLTF
14,NA,TRBJ1-1,NA,TRBV29-1,TGCAGCGTTTCGCAGGGATTATTAAGCACTGAAGCTTTCTTT,CSVSQGLLSTEAFF